This T cell receptor beta chain was identified during a study of T cell repertoires in cytomegalovirus infection. For the study at large: Recently identified HLA-C-restricted CMV epitopes and well-studied HLA-B-restricted CMV epitopes were used by the study. Public TCR beta signatures indicated both CMV infection and matching HLA type.

Notes on the study in general: Within the response measured ex vivo, HLA-C-restricted CMV-specific TCR beta clonotypes were dominant. Carriage of CMV together with the relevant HLA was identifiable through cumulative public TCR beta family frequency.

V was clipped by 3 bases and J by 9 bases; unmatched bases: 10. Germline values: CDR1 SEHNR, CDR2 FQNEAQ (reference sequence). This CDR3 is 15 amino acids long. This clonotype has only one observation. The antigen is unknown. TCRdb fed the reads into MiXCR, producing one record per CDR3 protein. The sample yields roughly 800,000 distinct CDR3 sequences, about 27% seen once. Material: cultured CD8+ T cells from PBMCs, obtained from culture after CMV antigen stimulation. The sequence came from a human donor in good health (CMV status not recorded). Some clones in this sample may be carry-over from other donors' samples. The chain has TRBV7-9 and TRBJ2-1; 8 bases map to TRBD2. The CDR3 reads CASSFGMGLVIEQFF. CDR3 nucleotides: TGTGCCAGCAGCTTCGGGATGGGACTAGTTATTGAGCAGTTCTTC.